The 5 T cell receptor beta chains presented below share a single source sample, sequenced in a study of PD-1 blockade in classical Hodgkin lymphoma. Every patient had relapsed following autologous stem cell transplantation, and cohorts differed in brentuximab vedotin exposure. Some clones are missing from TCRdb's copy, which holds only in-frame ones; the method was immunoSEQ multiplex PCR. This table holds fewer than 20,000 clones, approximately 88% found once. This specimen consisted of peripheral blood mononuclear cells (PBMCs), obtained before the second cycle of nivolumab. These receptors were obtained from a human donor with classical Hodgkin lymphoma.

The genes are TRBV6-1 and TRBJ2-1, with D uncertain. Deletions cut 3 bases from V and 10 bases from J, with 7 bases between. Per germline, CDR1 MNHNS and CDR2 SASEGT. The length of the CDR3 is 11 residues. The CDR3 nucleotides are TGTGCCAGCAGTGATTGGCTAGAGCAGTTCTTC. Translating it yields CASSDWLEQFF.

The chain joins TRBV5-5 to TRBJ1-2; TRBD1 agrees at 9 bases. The trim removed 4 bases at V and 5 bases at J, leaving 12 bases unmatched. Germline V gives CDR1 SGHKS, CDR2 YYEKEE (reference sequence). The CDR3 is made up of 16 amino acids. This CDR3 reads CASSLPGQGLRYGYTF. The DNA for the CDR3 is TGTGCCAGCAGCCTTCCGGGACAGGGACTACGGTATGGCTACACCTTC.

The chain combines TRBV15 with TRBJ2-5; D tentatively reads TRBD1 or TRBD2 (5 bases each). Trimming left V 0 bases short and J 1 base short, with 12 bases between. This CDR3 spans 16 amino acids. Germline lookup yields CDR1 LNHNV and CDR2 YYDKDF (reference sequence). For the CDR3, the DNA is TGTGCCACCAGCAGAGATTGGGGGAAGTTCCAAGAGACCCAGTACTTC. Amino acid sequence: CATSRDWGKFQETQYF.

The J gene is TRBJ1-2, the V gene TRBV6-1; D is unresolved. V lost 8 bases and J 6 bases, leaving 13 bases between the germline ends. The CDR3 has 12 amino acids. CDR1 and CDR2 from the germline V gene are MNHNS and SASEGT. The CDR3 protein is CASYRGKDGYTF. The CDR3 DNA reads TGTGCCAGCTACCGGGGTAAGGATGGCTACACCTTC.

The gene calls are TRBV5-6 and TRBJ2-2; D possibly corresponds to TRBD1 (6 bases). Looked up from germline, CDR1 is SGHDT and CDR2 is YYEEEE. This CDR3 contains 16 residues. Trimming pared 1 base from V and 0 bases from J, leaving 10 bases between. The CDR3 DNA sequence: TGTGCCAGCAGCTTGCCTGGGGGCTCGAACACCGGGGAGCTGTTTTTT. It translates to CASSLPGGSNTGELFF.